These 4 T cell receptor beta chains were sequenced from one sample in a study of CD8 T cells in Susac syndrome. The authors reverse transcribed about 0.5 to 1 ug RNA with random hexamers. TCRdb recomputed calls from the immunoSEQ multiplex PCR reads with MiXCR, one row per CDR3 protein. This repertoire shows around 200,000 distinct CDR3 sequences, just under 95% found once; its top ten account for just over 0.08%. Sequenced material: CD4+ T cells from PBMCs. The receptor set was obtained from a human donor with multiple sclerosis.

The chain has TRBV20-1 and TRBJ2-7; TRBD1 might be the D (6 bases). The germline V gene encodes CDR1 DFQATT and CDR2 SNEGSKA (reference sequence). The V end was cut by 3 bases, the J end by 3 bases, with 9 bases between. This CDR3 comprises 12 residues. CDR3 loop: CSASTGRYEQYF. The CDR3 nucleotides read TGCAGTGCTAGTACAGGGCGCTACGAGCAGTACTTC.

V gene TRBV21-1 combines with J gene TRBJ2-7; TRBD1 reflects the table's D call only, with no check against the DNA. TRBV21-1 is a pseudogene segment. CDR3 length: 16 amino acids. The CDR3 loop is CASSNNEDRDSYEQYV. The CDR3 DNA sequence: TGTGCCAGCAGCAATAATGAGGACAGGGACTCCTACGAGCAGTACGTC.

The chain combines TRBV3-1 with TRBJ2-7, with a possible D match to TRBD1 (6 bases). Germline V gives CDR1 LGHDT, CDR2 YNNKEL (reference sequence). V dropped 1 base and J dropped 6 bases, with 7 bases sitting between them. The CDR3 extends over 12 amino acids. The CDR3 here is CASSQGGGEQYF. DNA of the CDR3: TGTGCCAGCAGCCAAGGAGGGGGCGAGCAGTACTTC.

This chain joins TRBV19 and TRBJ1-2; unclear D gene. This CDR3 region has 13 residues. Germline CDR1 is LNHDA and CDR2 is SQIVND (reference sequence). The V end lost 5 bases, the J end lost 3 bases, and 10 bases lay between the germline ends. Written as DNA, the CDR3 is TGTGCCAGTAGTCCCCAAACGGACTATGGCTACACCTTC. Translation gives CASSPQTDYGYTF.